Listed below are T cell receptor beta chains from one sample, sequenced in a study of shared clonotypes between healthy human individuals. Clones were read by immunoSEQ multiplex PCR, and TCRdb kept only the in-frame ones, dropping some. This table holds 750,000 to 1,000,000 clones, 90% to 95% found once. Sequencing was done on a sample of naive CD8+ T cells sorted from blood. The receptors originated from a man aged 25-40 years in good health. Both conserved end residues are part of each CDR3. D genes are given only for firm matches. Clone sizes are given selectively: once, few, many, or a class where the clone is expanded.

>TRBV27|TRBJ2-7|TRBD2|NA
TGTGCCAGCAGCGGACTAGCGGTTTACGAGCAGTACTTC
CASSGLAVYEQYF
>TRBV9|TRBJ2-7|NA|NA
TGTGCCAGCAGCCCCCGCCGGAACCCCCCCTACGAGCAGTACTTC
CASSPRRNPPYEQYF
>TRBV27|TRBJ2-1|TRBD2|NA
TGTGCCAGCAGTTTAGGAGTTTTTAGCGGGACGGTCTCCTACAATGAGCAGTTCTTC
CASSLGVFSGTVSYNEQFF
>TRBV27|TRBJ2-7|NA|NA
TGTGCCAGCAGCTCAACGAGTTGGGATTCCTACGAGCAGTACTTC
CASSSTSWDSYEQYF
>TRBV27|TRBJ2-6|NA|NA
TGTGCCAGCAGTTCTTATAGACGGCTCTCTGGGGCCAACGTCCTGACTTTC
CASSSYRRLSGANVLTF
>TRBV19|TRBJ1-5|NA|NA
TGTGCCAGTAGTACCTCATGGAATAGCAATCAGCCCCAGCATTTT
CASSTSWNSNQPQHF
>TRBV5-5|TRBJ2-7|NA|NA
TGTGCCAGCAGCGGGATGACATACGAGCAGTACTTC
CASSGMTYEQYF
>TRBV11-2|TRBJ2-1|NA|NA
TGTGCCAGCAGCTCCGACAGTAGCCCTTACAATGAGCAGTTCTTC
CASSSDSSPYNEQFF
>TRBV14|TRBJ2-7|TRBD1|NA
TGTGCCAGCAGCCCACTGACAGGGGGCGAGCAGTACTTC
CASSPLTGGEQYF
>TRBV27|TRBJ2-3|NA|NA
TGTGCCAGCACTGGACTCTCCACAGATACGCAGTATTTT
CASTGLSTDTQYF
>TRBV2|TRBJ2-6|NA|NA
TGTGCCAGCAGCGGGACCGGGACGGAGAGCTCTGGGGCCAACGTCCTGACTTTC
CASSGTGTESSGANVLTF
>TRBV15|TRBJ2-6|NA|NA
TGTGCCACCAGCAGAGCCTCTGGGGCCAACGTCCTGACTTTC
CATSRASGANVLTF
>TRBV7-9|TRBJ1-4|TRBD1|NA
TGTGCCAGCAGCTTAGGGTACAGGGGAAATGAAAAACTGTTTTTT
CASSLGYRGNEKLFF
>TRBV7-9|TRBJ2-1|NA|NA
TGTGCCAGCAGCTTTTCCGTGGGAAGCCCCTACAATGAGCAGTTCTTC
CASSFSVGSPYNEQFF
>TRBV27|TRBJ2-7|TRBD2|NA
TGTGCCAGCAGTCCAGGACTAGCGGGAGCCGAAAAACTCTACGAGCAGTACTTC
CASSPGLAGAEKLYEQYF
>TRBV7-6|TRBJ2-1|TRBD2|NA
TGTGCCAGCAGCTTAGATCAAGCTAGCGGGAACTACAATGAGCAGTTCTTC
CASSLDQASGNYNEQFF
>TRBV29-1|TRBJ2-2|NA|NA
TGCAGCGTCGGGCAGAGGGGGAAGGGCGGGGAGCTGTTTTTT
CSVGQRGKGGELFF
>TRBV6-7|TRBJ2-3|NA|NA
TGTGCCAGCAGTTACTCGAGACAGTCCCTTAGCACAGATACGCAGTATTTT
CASSYSRQSLSTDTQYF
>TRBV28|TRBJ2-2|NA|NA
TGTGCCAGCCTAGCGTTGAACACCGGGGAGCTGTTTTTT
CASLALNTGELFF
>TRBV29-1|TRBJ2-7|TRBD1|NA
TGCAGCTTTAGGACAGGGGACACCTACGAGCAGTACTTC
CSFRTGDTYEQYF
>TRBV5-4|TRBJ1-4|NA|NA
TGTGCCAGCAGCCCCGAAAATTTGGGAGGCAATGAAAAACTGTTTTTT
CASSPENLGGNEKLFF
>TRBV18|TRBJ2-7|NA|NA
TGTGCCAGCTCACCGGGACTCGACGAGCAGTACTTC
CASSPGLDEQYF
>TRBV7-9|TRBJ2-1|TRBD2|NA
TGTGCCAGCAGCTTAACAGGCGGGAGGGCCTCTAGCTCCTACAATGAGCAGTTCTTC
CASSLTGGRASSSYNEQFF
>TRBV7-9|TRBJ2-5|NA|NA
TGTGCCAGCAGCTTAGAGTTGGAATGGACTACTGAGGAGACCCAGTACTTC
CASSLELEWTTEETQYF
>TRBV19|TRBJ2-7|TRBD2|NA
TGTGCCAGTAGTCCCGGACTAGCGGGAGTTTACGAGCAGTACTTC
CASSPGLAGVYEQYF
>TRBV2|TRBJ2-1|NA|NA
TGTGCCAGCAGCGACAGCGCAGCCCCGTACAATGAGCAGTTCTTC
CASSDSAAPYNEQFF
>TRBV27|TRBJ1-1|TRBD1|NA
TGTGCCAGCAGTTTACGCCAGGGGGCGGTCGGTGACACTGAAGCTTTCTTT
CASSLRQGAVGDTEAFF
>TRBV7-9|TRBJ2-7|NA|NA
TGTGCCAGCAGCTGGGACACCAATTACGAGCAGTACTTC
CASSWDTNYEQYF
>TRBV7-9|TRBJ1-1|NA|NA
TGTGCCAGCAGCGAAGGATACACTGAAGCTTTCTTT
CASSEGYTEAFF
>TRBV19|TRBJ1-2|NA|once
TGTGCCAGTAGTATAAAGGGCAGGCCAAAGACAACACTATATGGCTACACCTTC
CASSIKGRPKTTLYGYTF
>TRBV30|TRBJ2-7|NA|once
TGTGCCTGGAGTTGGATAGGGGGCGAGCAGTACTTC
CAWSWIGGEQYF
>TRBV30|TRBJ2-2|TRBD2|NA
TGTGCCTGGACTGCGGGAGGGCCCGGGGAGCTGTTTTTT
CAWTAGGPGELFF
>TRBV27|TRBJ2-3|NA|NA
TGTGCCAGCAGCAAATGGGGAGATACGCAGTATTTT
CASSKWGDTQYF
>TRBV7-6|TRBJ2-7|TRBD1|NA
TGTGCCAGCAGCTTGGACAGGTCAAGCTCCTACGAGCAGTACTTC
CASSLDRSSSYEQYF
>TRBV5-6|TRBJ1-2|NA|NA
TGTGCCAGCAGCTTTTTAGGCTTTCATGGCTACACCTTC
CASSFLGFHGYTF
>TRBV14|TRBJ1-1|NA|NA
TGTGCCAGACCAGGGCTTCGGGGCACTGAAGCTTTCTTT
CARPGLRGTEAFF
>TRBV27|TRBJ2-7|NA|once
TGTGCCAGCAGTTTGGGGAGTACCTACGAGCAGTACTTC
CASSLGSTYEQYF
>TRBV28|TRBJ2-5|NA|once
TGTGCCAGCAGAAAGGGGAGGGGGATGGGAGAGACCCAGTACTTC
CASRKGRGMGETQYF
>TRBV5-1|TRBJ1-4|NA|NA
TGCGCCAGCAGCAATACTACTCCTAGGGGGGCTGGTGAAAAACTGTTTTTT
CASSNTTPRGAGEKLFF
>TRBV27|TRBJ1-2|NA|few
TGTGCCAGCACTAAAGGGACCGGCTACACCTTC
CASTKGTGYTF
>TRBV5-1|TRBJ2-1|TRBD1|NA
TGCGCCAGCAGCCCCGGACAGGCTCTCTATGAGCAGTTCTTC
CASSPGQALYEQFF
>TRBV5-4|TRBJ2-1|NA|NA
TGTGCCAGCAGCTCGGGCTCTTACAATGAGCAGTTCTTC
CASSSGSYNEQFF
>TRBV29-1|TRBJ2-1|NA|NA
TGCAGCGTTGAGGCGGGCTTACCCCGGGGCTATGAGCAGTTCTTC
CSVEAGLPRGYEQFF
>TRBV7-9|TRBJ2-7|NA|NA
TGTGCCAGCAGCGAAGGGGCTAGCTACGAGCAGTACTTC
CASSEGASYEQYF
>TRBV7-9|TRBJ2-1|TRBD2|NA
TGTGCCAGCAGCTCGAGCGGGAGGGCCCCCAATGAGCAGTTCTTC
CASSSSGRAPNEQFF
>TRBV7-8|TRBJ2-7|NA|NA
TGTGCCAGCAGCTCCCCAGGTGGGCTACTGGGAACTGGGGAAAACTACGAGCAGTACTTC
CASSSPGGLLGTGENYEQYF
>TRBV11-2|TRBJ2-2|NA|once
TGTGCCAGCAGGGGGGGTGGCGTGGCGAACACCGGGGAGCTGTTTTTT
CASRGGGVANTGELFF
>TRBV7-9|TRBJ1-2|NA|NA
TGTGCCAGCAGCCATAGGGACGACAGCTACATCTACGGCTACACCTTC
CASSHRDDSYIYGYTF